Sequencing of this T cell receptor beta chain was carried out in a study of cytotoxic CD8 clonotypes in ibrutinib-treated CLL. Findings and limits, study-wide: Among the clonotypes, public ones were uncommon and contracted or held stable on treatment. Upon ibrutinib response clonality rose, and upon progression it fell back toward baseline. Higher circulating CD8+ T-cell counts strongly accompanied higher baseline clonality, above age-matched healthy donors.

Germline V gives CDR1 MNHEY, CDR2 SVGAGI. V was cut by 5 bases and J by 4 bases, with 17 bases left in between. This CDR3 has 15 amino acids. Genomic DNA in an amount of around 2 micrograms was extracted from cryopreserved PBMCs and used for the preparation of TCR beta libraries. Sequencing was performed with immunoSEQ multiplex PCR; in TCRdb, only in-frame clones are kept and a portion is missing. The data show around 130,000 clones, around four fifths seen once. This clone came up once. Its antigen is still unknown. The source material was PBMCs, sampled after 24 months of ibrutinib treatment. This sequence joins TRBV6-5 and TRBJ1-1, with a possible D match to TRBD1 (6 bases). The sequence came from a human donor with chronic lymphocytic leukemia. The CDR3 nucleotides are TGTGCCAGCAGTCTGGGGGGCCGAGGGAGCACTGAAGCTTTCTTT. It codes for CASSLGGRGSTEAFF.